Listed here are 32 T cell receptor beta chains from one sample, sequenced in a study of siplizumab effects on memory and regulatory T cells. The protocol was immunoSEQ multiplex PCR, while the TCRdb copy is restricted to in-frame clones and leaves out a portion. Seen here are some 100,000 clones, roughly 96% observed once, and the top ten hold around 0.031%. Sequenced material: naive CD4+ T cells sorted from blood. Receptors originate from a human donor in good health.

This clone appeared a single time. The genes are TRBV7-2 and TRBJ2-2; D remains ambiguous. Between the trimmed V and J ends, which lost 6 bases and 4 bases, there was a span of 12 bases. Germline assignment: CDR1 SGHTA and CDR2 FQGNSA. The CDR3 spans 14 residues. This CDR3 reads CASSPFRTTGELFF. The CDR3 nucleotides are TGTGCCAGCAGTCCTTTCAGAACCACCGGGGAGCTGTTTTTT.

This chain uses TRBV6-6 with TRBJ2-7, with 7 bases that match TRBD2. This CDR3 region has 16 residues. The germline V gene encodes CDR1 MNHNY and CDR2 SVGAGI (reference sequence). Trimming at V came to 0 bases and at J to 1 base, leaving 6 bases not matched to a gene. CDR3 sequence reads: CASSYSWRERSYEQYF. Written as DNA, the CDR3 is TGTGCCAGCAGTTACTCGTGGCGGGAGAGGTCCTACGAGCAGTACTTC.

This clone was counted only a few times. The chain joins TRBV5-5 to TRBJ1-1, with D possibly TRBD1 on 5 matching bases. The CDR3 contains 13 residues. Per germline, CDR1 SGHKS and CDR2 YYEKEE (reference sequence). The V gene lost 4 bases and the J gene lost 5 bases, with 12 bases spanning the gap. The CDR3 loop is CASSPLGVTEAFF. The CDR3 DNA is TGTGCCAGCAGCCCCCTGGGGGTTACTGAAGCTTTCTTT.

This clone was observed once. The chain has TRBV28 and TRBJ1-2; tentatively, D is TRBD1 (5 bases). Germline lookup yields CDR1 MDHEN and CDR2 SYDVKM. Trimming cost V 2 bases and J 2 bases, with 6 bases left between them. The CDR3 loop spans 13 amino acids. The chain's CDR3 is CASSLRDNYGYTF. DNA of the CDR3: TGTGCCAGCAGTTTAAGGGACAACTATGGCTACACCTTC.

The chain links TRBV10-3 to TRBJ1-3; 8 bases are a match to TRBD1. J was trimmed by 2 bases and V by 3 bases; bases with no gene match: 6. This CDR3 has 16 residues. Germline V gene data show CDR1 as ENHRY and CDR2 as SYGVKD. The CDR3 nucleotides are TGTGCCATCAGTGAAAAGGACAGGGTCACTGGAAACACCATATATTTT. Protein product: CAISEKDRVTGNTIYF.

V and J are TRBV25-1 and TRBJ1-1, with unresolved D. CDR3 length: 12 amino acids. CDR1 MGHDK and CDR2 SYGVNS come from the germline V gene. V was cut by 8 bases and J by 4 bases, with 11 bases left in between. The CDR3 protein is CASGVVGTEAFF. The DNA for the CDR3 is TGTGCCAGCGGGGTAGTGGGCACTGAAGCTTTCTTT.

The chain carries TRBV5-4 and TRBJ2-4; D unclear. V lost 1 base and J 8 bases, leaving 13 bases between the germline ends. CDR3 size: 14 residues. Looked up from germline, CDR1 is SGHNT and CDR2 is YYREEE (reference sequence). This CDR3 is CASSLSKSEHIQYF. The CDR3 coding sequence is TGTGCCAGCAGCTTGTCCAAGTCTGAACACATTCAGTACTTC.

This chain connects TRBV7-2 to TRBJ1-1; TRBD1 agrees at 7 bases. The CDR3 is 14 amino acids. Germline V gives CDR1 SGHTA, CDR2 FQGNSA. J gave up 3 bases and V 0 bases, and 1 base lay outside the gene matches. CDR3 sequence reads: CASSLAQGDTEAFF. CDR3 nucleotides: TGTGCCAGCAGCTTAGCTCAGGGGGACACTGAAGCTTTCTTT.

V gene TRBV7-2 combines with J gene TRBJ1-2; D is uncertain. The germline V gene encodes CDR1 SGHTA and CDR2 FQGNSA. Trimming took 1 base from V and 4 from J, leaving 4 bases between them. There are 12 residues in the CDR3. The CDR3 reads CASSLERYGYTF. The CDR3, as DNA: TGTGCCAGCAGCTTAGAACGCTATGGCTACACCTTC.

The chain couples TRBV9 to TRBJ2-1; 7 nucleotides align to TRBD2. The CDR3 runs 14 residues. V dropped 0 bases and J dropped 6; count of bases not matched to a gene: 3. The germline gives CDR1 SGDLS, CDR2 YYNGEE. CDR3: CASSVGGTINEQFF. In DNA, the CDR3 is TGTGCCAGCAGCGTAGGAGGGACTATCAATGAGCAGTTCTTC.

In DNA form, the CDR3 reads TGTGCCAGCAGCTTAATGGCCTCAACAGGGACCACTGAAGCTTTCTTT. Its protein product is CASSLMASTGTTEAFF. The genes are TRBV7-3 and TRBJ1-1, with D maybe TRBD1 (6 bases). Germline CDR1 SGHTA, CDR2 FQGTGA. V shed 1 base and J shed 4 bases, with 16 bases lying between them. The CDR3 runs to 16 residues.

This clone has only one observation. In DNA form, the CDR3 reads TGCGCCAGCAGAAACGACCCCAACACTGAAGCTTTCTTT. Translated: CASRNDPNTEAFF. The chain carries TRBV5-1 and TRBJ1-1; D is unclear. Per germline, CDR1 SGHRS and CDR2 YFSETQ. V lost 5 bases and J 2 bases, leaving 10 bases between the germline ends. CDR3 length: 13 amino acids.

This clone was observed once. The chain carries TRBV15 and TRBJ1-3; D is unclear. Germline V gene data show CDR1 as LNHNV and CDR2 as YYDKDF (reference sequence). The CDR3 runs 16 residues. V was trimmed by 0 bases and J by 4 bases, leaving 13 bases between them. CDR3 protein: CATSRDSPLIGNTIYF. The CDR3 nucleotides are TGTGCCACCAGCAGAGATTCCCCTCTAATCGGAAACACCATATATTTT.

The chain recombines TRBV7-2 with TRBJ2-4; TRBD1 agrees at 9 bases. Germline CDR1 reads SGHTA; CDR2 reads FQGNSA. CDR3 length equals 15 residues. V dropped 5 bases and J dropped 8; count of bases not matched to a gene: 10. The CDR3, as DNA: TGTGCCAGCAGCGTAGGGGGACAGGGAGCGTACATTCAGTACTTC. Translating gives CASSVGGQGAYIQYF.

The V and J genes are TRBV5-1 and TRBJ1-1; 9 bases line up with TRBD1. With 1 base clipped from V and 6 bases from J, the junction kept 13 bases outside the gene matches. Looked up from germline, CDR1 is SGHRS and CDR2 is YFSETQ. The length of the CDR3 is 17 residues. The CDR3 sequence is CASSLYAGQGTRSEAFF. The CDR3 DNA is TGCGCCAGCAGCTTGTATGCCGGACAGGGGACGCGGTCTGAAGCTTTCTTT.

The table lists this clone with a few counts. V gene TRBV7-3 combines with J gene TRBJ1-1; no definite D call. Germline assignment: CDR1 SGHTA and CDR2 FQGTGA. Trimming shortened V by 2 bases and J by 4 bases, and 14 bases separated the two germline ends. CDR3 length: 15 residues. The CDR3 loop is CASSLEGNSITEAFF. CDR3 DNA: TGTGCCAGCAGCTTAGAGGGAAATTCGATCACTGAAGCTTTCTTT.

V usage is TRBV6-5 and J usage is TRBJ2-3; D gene unclear. CDR3 length: 14 residues. The ends were cut back, 2 bases at V and 2 bases at J, with 8 bases in the middle. Germline V gene data show CDR1 as MNHEY and CDR2 as SVGAGI. CDR3 in DNA: TGTGCCAGCAGTTACCCTGGAGCCACAGATACGCAGTATTTT. As protein: CASSYPGATDTQYF.

The chain couples TRBV28 to TRBJ2-3; 9 bases align to TRBD2. This CDR3 is 13 amino acids long. Per the germline V gene, CDR1 is MDHEN and CDR2 is SYDVKM. Trimming removed 8 bases from V and 1 base from J; junction bases left unmatched: 1. This chain's CDR3 is CASWTSGTDTQYF. CDR3 nucleotides: TGTGCCAGCTGGACTAGCGGCACAGATACGCAGTATTTT.

The rearrangement links TRBV30 to TRBJ1-6, with D possibly TRBD1 on 6 matching bases. This CDR3 spans 15 amino acids. Looked up from germline, CDR1 is GTSNPN and CDR2 is SVGIG (reference sequence). Trimming took off 1 base at V and 11 bases at J, with 18 bases between the two ends. In nucleotides, the CDR3 is TGTGCCTGGAGTGGCCCGCAGACAGGTTGGGCACCCCTCCACTTT. Protein sequence: CAWSGPQTGWAPLHF.

This sequence joins TRBV28 and TRBJ2-7; 9 positions match TRBD2. J was trimmed by 0 bases and V by 5 bases; bases with no gene match: 2. Germline CDR1 and CDR2: MDHEN and SYDVKM. CDR3 size: 14 residues. CDR3 DNA sequence: TGTGCCAGCAGTAGCGGGGGGACCTCCTACGAGCAGTACTTC. Its translation is CASSSGGTSYEQYF.

The V and J genes are TRBV4-2 and TRBJ2-5, with D possibly being TRBD2 (6 bases). V was pared by 1 base and J by 2 bases, with 11 bases between. The CDR3 contains 15 residues. Germline lookup yields CDR1 LGHNA and CDR2 YNFKEQ. CDR3 nucleotides: TGTGCCAGCAGCCAAGGGGGAGGTAAACAAGAGACCCAGTACTTC. As protein: CASSQGGGKQETQYF.

This clone was recorded only once. The chain links TRBV5-8 to TRBJ2-7; 8 nucleotides agree with TRBD1. This CDR3 has 15 amino acids. Germline V CDR1 and CDR2: SGHTS, YDEGEE. Unmatched junction bases numbered 12, after V lost 7 bases and J lost 3 bases. CDR3 in amino acids: CASGTDRGRLYEQYF. CDR3 nucleotides: TGTGCCAGCGGCACAGACAGGGGCCGACTCTACGAGCAGTACTTC.

The chain employs TRBV27 and TRBJ1-4; D perhaps matches TRBD1 (5 bases). The V and J ends lost 3 bases and 5 bases respectively, with 19 bases between them. The CDR3 has 17 residues. CDR1 MNHEY and CDR2 SMNVEV come from the germline V gene (reference sequence). The CDR3 DNA is TGTGCCAGCAGTTTTTCCCTGGGGCGAGGTAGAAATGAAAAACTGTTTTTT. Encoded protein: CASSFSLGRGRNEKLFF.

This clone was found once. The chain is built from TRBV30 and TRBJ2-7; D ambiguous. The CDR3 is 11 amino acids. Germline V CDR1 and CDR2: GTSNPN, SVGIG (reference sequence). The V gene lost 3 bases and the J gene lost 4 bases, with 7 bases spanning the gap. The CDR3 loop is CAWSPRYEQYF. CDR3 bases: TGTGCCTGGAGCCCCCGGTACGAGCAGTACTTC.

The V call is TRBV5-1, the J call TRBJ1-3, with D perhaps TRBD1 (5 bases). Trimming cost V 2 bases and J 0 bases, with 12 bases left between them. This CDR3 spans 16 amino acids. Germline lookup yields CDR1 SGHRS and CDR2 YFSETQ. The CDR3 nucleotides are TGCGCCAGCAGCTTTACCCACGACAGCTCTGGAAACACCATATATTTT. Its translation is CASSFTHDSSGNTIYF.

This chain uses TRBV5-4 with TRBJ2-7, with 9 bases identical to TRBD1. Germline CDR1 and CDR2: SGHNT and YYREEE (reference sequence). The CDR3 runs to 14 residues. V shed 4 bases, J shed 4 bases, and the junction held 6 bases outside the gene matches. In DNA form, the CDR3 reads TGTGCCAGCAGCAGCGCACAGGGGGCGTACGAGCAGTACTTC. Translation gives CASSSAQGAYEQYF.

The chain has TRBV20-1 and TRBJ2-5, with D unresolved. V dropped 2 bases and J dropped 5 bases, with 3 bases sitting between them. The length of the CDR3 is 10 residues. Germline values: CDR1 DFQATT, CDR2 SNEGSKA (reference sequence). This CDR3 is CSARRETQYF. DNA for the CDR3: TGCAGTGCTAGACGGGAGACCCAGTACTTC.

The V call is TRBV5-4, the J call TRBJ2-3, with 12 nucleotides matching TRBD2. V lost 4 bases, J lost 6 bases, and 12 bases stayed unmatched. Germline V lookup: CDR1 SGHNT, CDR2 YYREEE (reference sequence). CDR3 length: 17 amino acids. CDR3 residues: CASSRPQTSGGPDTQYF. The DNA for the CDR3 is TGTGCCAGCAGCCGACCCCAGACTAGCGGGGGTCCCGATACGCAGTATTTT.

The rearrangement joins TRBV27 to TRBJ1-2; D remains ambiguous. Germline V gene lookup returns CDR1 MNHEY and CDR2 SMNVEV (reference sequence). This CDR3 is 12 amino acids long. Trimming stripped 8 bases from V and 4 bases from J, with 11 bases between. The CDR3, as DNA: TGTGCCAGCGCCGAGGTCGGCTATGGCTACACCTTC. Its translation: CASAEVGYGYTF.

V and J are TRBV7-9 and TRBJ1-2, with unresolved D. The germline V gene encodes CDR1 SEHNR and CDR2 FQNEAQ (reference sequence). The germline V and J ends were trimmed by 1 base and 8 bases, with 14 bases remaining between them. The CDR3 contains 14 residues. In nucleotides, the CDR3 is TGTGCCAGCAGCTTAGTGTCCCAAGTGGAGGGCTACACCTTC. Encoded protein: CASSLVSQVEGYTF.

V and J are TRBV2 and TRBJ1-3, with a possible D match to TRBD1 (5 bases). V was clipped by 5 bases and J by 4 bases, with 9 bases between them. CDR1 and CDR2 from the germline V gene are SNHLY and FYNNEI. CDR3 length: 13 residues. The CDR3 here is CASSRDPGNTIYF. CDR3 DNA sequence: TGTGCCAGCAGTCGGGACCCAGGAAACACCATATATTTT.

The chain recombines TRBV5-1 with TRBJ2-3; 12 bases agree with TRBD2. The CDR3 runs to 15 residues. Trimming removed 4 bases from V and 0 bases from J; junction bases left unmatched: 0. CDR1 is SGHRS and CDR2 is YFSETQ in the germline V gene. The CDR3 here is CASSGTSGSTDTQYF. The CDR3 DNA sequence: TGCGCCAGCAGCGGGACTAGCGGGAGCACAGATACGCAGTATTTT.